This T cell receptor beta chain was profiled in a study of Ad26.COV2.S vaccination and SARS-CoV-2 variants. The method was immunoSEQ multiplex PCR; TCRdb's version includes in-frame clones alone and lacks a portion of them. This repertoire shows 300,000 to 400,000 clones, 88% found once; its top ten account for 6.4%. Treatment specified: around 19 received Ad26.COV2.S at low or high dose, single or two shots; 5 received placebo; per-sample allocation not given. Samples came from day 63 after the first vaccine or placebo injection. An Ad26 vector expressing Wuhan-strain SARS-CoV-2 spike constituted the vaccine. CDR1 and CDR2 from the germline V gene are MNHNS and SASEGT. V was cut by 0 bases and J by 1 base, with 12 bases left in between. The CDR3 sequence is 16 residues long.

Sequenced here: peripheral blood, sampled in a trial of Ad26.COV2.S vaccine versus placebo. This clonotype was obtained from a person between 18 and 65 years old who received the Ad26.COV2.S COVID-19 vaccine or a placebo. J is TRBJ1-2 and V is TRBV6-1, with D hard to call. The CDR3 region is CASSEAPMGINYGYTF. The CDR3 region has the DNA TGTGCCAGCAGTGAAGCACCTATGGGAATTAACTATGGCTACACCTTC.